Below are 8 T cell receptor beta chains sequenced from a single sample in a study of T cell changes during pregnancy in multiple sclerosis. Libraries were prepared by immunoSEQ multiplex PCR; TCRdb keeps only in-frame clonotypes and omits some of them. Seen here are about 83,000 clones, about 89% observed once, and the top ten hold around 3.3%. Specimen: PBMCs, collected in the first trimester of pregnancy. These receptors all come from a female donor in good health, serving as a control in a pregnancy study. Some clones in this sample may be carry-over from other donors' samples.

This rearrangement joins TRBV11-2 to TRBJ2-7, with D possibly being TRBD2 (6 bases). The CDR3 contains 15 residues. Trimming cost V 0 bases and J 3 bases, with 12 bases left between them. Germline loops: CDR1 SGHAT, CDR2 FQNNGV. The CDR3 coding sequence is TGTGCCAGCAGCTTAGATCGACTAGAAGTCTACGAGCAGTACTTC. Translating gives CASSLDRLEVYEQYF.

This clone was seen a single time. CDR3: CASSQGDRLNTEAFF. The CDR3 region has the DNA TGTGCCAGCAGCCAAGGGGACAGATTGAACACTGAAGCTTTCTTT. The chain has TRBV11-3 and TRBJ1-1, with 7 bases identical to TRBD1. This CDR3 spans 15 amino acids. CDR1 SGHNT and CDR2 YENEEA come from the germline V gene. The trim removed 5 bases at V and 0 bases at J, leaving 6 bases unmatched.

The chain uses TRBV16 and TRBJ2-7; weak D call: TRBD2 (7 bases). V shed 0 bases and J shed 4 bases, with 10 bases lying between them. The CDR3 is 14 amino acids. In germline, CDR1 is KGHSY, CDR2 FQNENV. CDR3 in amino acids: CASSQSGGRYEQYF. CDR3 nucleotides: TGTGCCAGCAGCCAATCGGGGGGGCGGTACGAGCAGTACTTC.

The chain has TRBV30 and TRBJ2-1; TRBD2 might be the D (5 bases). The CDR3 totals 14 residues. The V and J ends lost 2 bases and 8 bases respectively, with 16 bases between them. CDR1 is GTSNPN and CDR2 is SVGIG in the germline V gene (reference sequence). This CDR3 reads CAWSKWEKEDEQFF. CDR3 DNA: TGTGCCTGGAGTAAGTGGGAGAAAGAGGATGAGCAGTTCTTC.

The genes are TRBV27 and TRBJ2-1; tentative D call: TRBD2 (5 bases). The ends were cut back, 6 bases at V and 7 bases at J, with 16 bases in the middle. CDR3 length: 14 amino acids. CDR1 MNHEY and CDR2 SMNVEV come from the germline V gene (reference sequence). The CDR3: CASSYYGSGNEQFF. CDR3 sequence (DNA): TGTGCCAGCAGCTACTACGGGTCGGGGAATGAGCAGTTCTTC.

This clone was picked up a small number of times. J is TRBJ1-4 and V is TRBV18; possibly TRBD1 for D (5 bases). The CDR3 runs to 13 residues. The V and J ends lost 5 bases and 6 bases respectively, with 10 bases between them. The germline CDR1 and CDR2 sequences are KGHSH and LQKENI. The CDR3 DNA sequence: TGTGCCAGCTCAGAAGGGGCAGATGAAAAACTGTTTTTT. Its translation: CASSEGADEKLFF.

The CDR3 nucleotides read TGCAGCGCACAGGGGTACTATGGCTACACCTTC. Protein sequence: CSAQGYYGYTF. The chain uses TRBV29-1 and TRBJ1-2; TRBD1 matches 7 bases. Germline CDR1 SQVTM, CDR2 ANQGSEA. V trimming: 7 bases; J trimming: 3 bases; junction bases outside the gene matches: 2. This CDR3 is 11 amino acids long.

CDR3 in DNA: TGCGCCAGCAGCCAGTTGACTTTTAGCACAGATACGCAGTATTTT. It is translated as CASSQLTFSTDTQYF. The genes are TRBV4-3 and TRBJ2-3; D is uncertain. Trimming left V 3 bases short and J 0 bases short, with 10 bases between. Germline CDR1 and CDR2: LGHNA and YSLEER. This CDR3 has 15 residues.